The 10 T cell receptor beta chains in this list originate from one sample, sequenced in a study of T cell responses to AZD1222 COVID-19 vaccine. Here immunoSEQ multiplex PCR was the method, and the copy in TCRdb shows in-frame clones only, minus some. The sample includes 150,000 or so clones, under 95% of them seen just once. The material sequenced was peripheral blood, taken 28 days after the second AZD1222 dose. Receptor source: an adult who received the AZD1222 COVID-19 vaccine.

This chain uses TRBV5-1 with TRBJ2-2; no definite D call. Trimming left V 0 bases short and J 0 bases short, with 6 bases between. Germline loops: CDR1 SGHRS, CDR2 YFSETQ. This CDR3 is 15 amino acids long. Here the CDR3 DNA reads TGCGCCAGCAGCTTGGGGGTTTCGAACACCGGGGAGCTGTTTTTT. Residues: CASSLGVSNTGELFF.

This chain uses TRBV29-1 with TRBJ1-1; no clear D gene. Trimming took 0 bases from V and 6 from J, leaving 17 bases between them. Germline values: CDR1 SQVTM, CDR2 ANQGSEA. The CDR3 extends over 15 amino acids. The CDR3 here is CSVEDPSVRHAEAFF. CDR3 DNA: TGCAGCGTTGAAGATCCGTCCGTGAGGCACGCTGAAGCTTTCTTT.

The rearrangement links TRBV6-5 to TRBJ2-3; D perhaps matches TRBD2 (5 bases). The CDR3 is made up of 15 amino acids. Looked up from germline, CDR1 is MNHEY and CDR2 is SVGAGI. V was cut by 2 bases and J by 1 base, with 10 bases left in between. The CDR3 loop is CASSYEGEGTDTQYF. The CDR3, as DNA: TGTGCCAGCAGTTACGAGGGAGAGGGCACAGATACGCAGTATTTT.

The chain combines TRBV2 with TRBJ2-1; 7 positions match TRBD2. CDR3 length: 14 amino acids. Germline CDR1 reads SNHLY; CDR2 reads FYNNEI. With 8 bases clipped from V and 0 bases from J, the junction kept 4 bases outside the gene matches. The CDR3 spells CASVPSGSYNEQFF. Here the CDR3 DNA reads TGTGCCAGCGTCCCTAGCGGCTCCTACAATGAGCAGTTCTTC.

V usage is TRBV24-1 and J usage is TRBJ2-2; TRBD1 aligns across 9 bases. V dropped 3 bases and J dropped 2; count of bases not matched to a gene: 9. Germline values: CDR1 KGHDR, CDR2 SFDVKD. The length of the CDR3 is 18 residues. DNA for the CDR3: TGTGCCACCAGTGATCCACAGGGGGCCCCTTCAAACACCGGGGAGCTGTTTTTT. This translates into CATSDPQGAPSNTGELFF.

The chain links TRBV19 to TRBJ2-1, with 11 bases identical to TRBD2. Germline trimming cut 1 base from V and 4 bases from J; bases unmatched to any gene: 3. The CDR3 sequence is 16 residues long. In germline, CDR1 is LNHDA, CDR2 SQIVND (reference sequence). The CDR3 spells CASSIGASGRYNEQFF. The CDR3, as DNA: TGTGCCAGTAGTATAGGGGCTAGCGGGAGGTACAATGAGCAGTTCTTC.

V and J are TRBV29-1 and TRBJ1-5; no definite D call. Germline CDR1 is SQVTM and CDR2 is ANQGSEA. The CDR3 covers 12 residues. Deletions cut 4 bases from V and 5 bases from J, with 9 bases between. CDR3 coding DNA: TGCAGCGTTGGAACTCCCGATCAGCCCCAGCATTTT. Translating gives CSVGTPDQPQHF. The variable domain in full, with the rest retrieved from reference TRBV29-1 and TRBJ1-5, is SAVISQKPSRDICQRGTSLTIQCQVDSQVTMMFWYRQQPGQSLTLIATANQGSEATYESGFVIDKFPISRPNLTFSTLTVSNMSPEDSSIYLCSVGTPDQPQHFGDGTRLSIL.

The J gene is TRBJ1-2, the V gene TRBV4-3, with D unclear. Germline CDR1 is LGHNA and CDR2 is YSLEER. The V end lost 0 bases, the J end lost 6 bases, and 11 bases lay between the germline ends. The CDR3 loop spans 14 amino acids. The CDR3 bases are TGCGCCAGCAGCCAAGACCGGTACTCAAATGGCTACACCTTC. It specifies CASSQDRYSNGYTF.

The chain recombines TRBV9 with TRBJ1-1; D unresolved. Deletions cut 0 bases from V and 3 bases from J, with 6 bases between. In germline, CDR1 is SGDLS, CDR2 YYNGEE. The CDR3 is made up of 13 amino acids. The DNA for the CDR3 is TGTGCCAGCAGCGTAGCATCGGACACTGAAGCTTTCTTT. Amino acid sequence: CASSVASDTEAFF.

This clone was seen once. The chain combines TRBV14 with TRBJ2-5, with 7 bases matching TRBD1. The length of the CDR3 is 14 residues. With 5 bases clipped from V and 5 bases from J, the junction kept 8 bases outside the gene matches. CDR1 is SGHDN and CDR2 is FVKESK in the germline V gene. The CDR3 nucleotides are TGTGCCAGCAGCACCCGACAGGGATACGAGACCCAGTACTTC. It specifies CASSTRQGYETQYF. Supplemented by reference TRBV14 and TRBJ2-5, the full variable domain reads EAGVTQFPSHSVIEKGQTVTLRCDPISGHDNLYWYRRVMGKEIKFLLHFVKESKQDESGMPNNRFLAERTGGTYSTLKVQPAELEDSGVYFCASSTRQGYETQYFGPGTRLLVL.